These 8 T cell receptor beta chains share one sample of origin, sequenced in a study of cytomegalovirus exposure and HLA in healthy donors. The PCR contained 60 Vbeta and 13 Jbeta primers. Assay: immunoSEQ multiplex PCR; the TCRdb copy retains only in-frame clones and omits some. The sample records approximately 120,000 clones, about 80% being singletons. Sequencing used PBMCs. The receptors were sampled from a woman aged 45-60 years in good health and CMV-seropositive.

This clone was detected a few times. V is TRBV7-2 and J is TRBJ1-1; no reliable D call. CDR3 size: 13 residues. Germline CDR1 reads SGHTA; CDR2 reads FQGNSA. Trimming took off 2 bases at V and 1 base at J, with 5 bases between the two ends. CDR3 protein: CASSLQENTEAFF. CDR3 DNA sequence: TGTGCCAGCAGCTTACAGGAGAACACTGAAGCTTTCTTT.

V gene TRBV5-1 combines with J gene TRBJ2-5; TRBD2 matches 8 bases. Germline CDR1 SGHRS, CDR2 YFSETQ. J lost 0 bases, V lost 5 bases, and 3 bases had no gene match. The CDR3 spans 14 residues. The CDR3 region is CASSRGGDQETQYF. In nucleotides, the CDR3 is TGCGCCAGCAGTCGGGGGGGAGACCAAGAGACCCAGTACTTC.

The chain has TRBV27 and TRBJ2-5, with D perhaps matching TRBD2 (6 bases). This CDR3 has 12 residues. Germline loops: CDR1 MNHEY, CDR2 SMNVEV (reference sequence). The ends were cut back, 8 bases at V and 4 bases at J, with 11 bases in the middle. CDR3 sequence reads: CASGRWGETQYF. The CDR3 nucleotides read TGTGCCAGCGGGAGGTGGGGAGAGACCCAGTACTTC.

This clone was detected a few times. The chain carries TRBV7-9 and TRBJ2-7; 8 positions agree with TRBD1. From germline, CDR1 is SEHNR and CDR2 FQNEAQ (reference sequence). The CDR3 has 13 amino acids. V gave up 6 bases and J gave up 4 bases; unmatched junction bases: 5. The CDR3 region has the DNA TGTGCCAGCAGACCCGACAGGGGTTACGAGCAGTACTTC. Amino acid sequence: CASRPDRGYEQYF.

This chain connects TRBV29-1 to TRBJ2-3; D possibly corresponds to TRBD1 (5 bases). CDR3 length: 13 amino acids. Germline lookup yields CDR1 SQVTM and CDR2 ANQGSEA. V gave up 7 bases and J gave up 2 bases, with 13 bases separating them. The CDR3 DNA reads as TGCAGCGGAGCCAGGGCGCCCACAGATACGCAGTATTTT. Its protein is CSGARAPTDTQYF.

Comment on this clone: A read error may account for a junction end that differs from germline. This chain joins TRBV7-7 and TRBJ2-5, with TRBD1 matching 10 bases. Germline loops: CDR1 SSHAT, CDR2 FNYEAQ (reference sequence). The CDR3 is 15 residues long. CDR3 DNA sequence: TGTGCTAGCAGCTTACGACAGGGGGCATGGGAGACCCAGTACTTC. It yields the protein CASSLRQGAWETQYF. The full variable domain, in which reference TRBV7-7 and TRBJ2-5 provide the parts outside the CDR3, is GAGVSQSPRYKVTKRGQDVTLRCDPISSHATLYWYQQALGQGPEFLTYFNYEAQPDKSGLPSDRFSAERPEGSISTLTIQRTEQRDSAMYRCASSLRQGAWETQYFGPGTRLLVL.

This chain joins TRBV5-4 and TRBJ2-5; possible D gene TRBD2, 5 bases. V was shortened by 4 bases and J by 3 bases, with 13 bases between the two germline ends. Germline V gene data show CDR1 as SGHNT and CDR2 as YYREEE (reference sequence). This CDR3 is 14 amino acids long. The DNA of the CDR3 is TGTGCCAGCAGCCCCCGGACGGGGAAAGAGACCCAGTACTTC. Translated: CASSPRTGKETQYF.

The gene calls are TRBV4-3 and TRBJ1-2, with 12 bases lining up with TRBD1. Germline CDR1 and CDR2: LGHNA and YSLEER. V lost 4 bases and J lost 8; bases outside the gene matches: 8. The length of the CDR3 is 15 residues. The CDR3 DNA is TGCGCCAGCAGCCTTGGGACAGGGGGCGCGGTGGGCTACACCTTC. This translates into CASSLGTGGAVGYTF.